This T cell receptor (beta chain) was identified during a study of blood T cell repertoires in COVID-19 (dated by TCRdb to 2020 to 2021). For context, the study as a whole: Collaborator samples came from the United States, Italy and Spain and covered acute and convalescent phases of COVID-19. The samples were drawn from the first 160 participants of the ongoing ImmuneRACE study and from over 950 subjects provided by 6 global collaborators. Where available, HLA class I and class II types were obtained from metadata supplied by the sample provider rather than from assay-based typing. Deeply sampled blood TCRbeta repertoires from subjects exposed to, actively infected with, or recovered from COVID-19 were included in the dataset. A freely available public database, intended as a resource for researchers studying the immune response to SARS-CoV-2, is where the repertoires were released. Sample metadata almost always included a de-identified subject ID, COVID-19 status, age in years and sex. The material from the prospective study consisted of cDNA or gDNA derived from T cells, B-cell-depleted T cells, or PBMCs. The study at large found these results: How much clinical and demographic metadata was included differed by source and by participant, and the metadata was provided uncurated.

On this clone itself: No antigen is known for it. Within one base of it there is no much larger clone, and no base qualities were kept.

Another Seattle source contributed samples from volunteer blood donors who had recovered from COVID-19. Collaborating institutions collected whole blood in K2EDTA tubes following their own protocols. For TCRbeta analysis, collaborators shipped samples in one of three forms: frozen whole blood, isolated PBMCs, or DNA extracted from either of those sample types. The immunoSEQ Assay, a bias-controlled multiplex PCR, was used to amplify TCRbeta CDR3 regions from genomic DNA. The paper's data handling went like this. The number of nucleated cells in each sample was estimated by amplification of reference gene primers within the assay. Sequence reads were collapsed and filtered to measure the absolute abundance of every unique TCRbeta CDR3 rearrangement. For each sample, productive Simpson clonality was calculated as the square root of Simpson's diversity index over productive rearrangements. Not all clones reach the TCRdb copy of this immuneACCESS table, which keeps in-frame sequences only. Checked studies attribute under half of the gap to unresolved V genes and leave the rest unexplained. Clonal size and the V and J genes are those of that table, whereas D and trimming came from the DNA. The sample yields a few hundred thousand clones; roughly four fifths were counted once. The ten largest clones add up to around 2% of the sample.

The sample was peripheral blood. This clonotype was obtained from a man aged 25 to 40 who had recovered from COVID-19.

The CDR3 protein: CASSYSQGNYGYTF. DNA sequence: TGTGCCAGCAGTTACTCACAGGGGAACTATGGCTACACCTTC. The V gene is TRBV6-6 and the J gene is TRBJ1-2; TRBD1 aligns with 7 central bases. CDR1 and CDR2, looked up from the germline V gene (reference sequence), are MNHNY and SVGAGI. The CDR3 measures 14 amino acids from cysteine to phenylalanine. Only CDR3 DNA remains: 42 bases, in frame from the first base. Trimming takes 0 bases off V and 2 bases off J; junction bases not matched to a gene: 0.